This TCR beta chain came from a study of monozygotic twins with inflammatory bowel disease. Using the 5' RACE reads, TCRdb records one entry per CDR3 protein without DNA. The sample features around 380,000 distinct CDR3 sequences, with more than 2% in its top ten. The length of the CDR3 is 17 residues. In germline, CDR1 is SEHNR, CDR2 FQNEAQ (reference sequence). V and J are TRBV7-9 and TRBJ2-3; TCRdb's D gene call, TRBD1, goes unchecked for lack of DNA. This sequence originates from a human donor with ulcerative colitis or Crohn's disease, or a healthy co-twin of an affected twin (not recorded which). The sample was blood. The CDR3 sequence: CASSLVMRLGEGDTQYF. Full variable domain (rest looked up from reference TRBV7-9 and TRBJ2-3): DTGVSQNPRHKITKRGQNVTFRCDPISEHNRLYWYRQTLGQGPEFLTYFQNEAQLEKSRLLSDRFSAERPKGSFSTLEIQRTEQGDSAMYLCASSLVMRLGEGDTQYFGPGTRLTVL.